The clone carrying this T cell receptor beta chain was observed a few times. The antigen is unknown. Each sorted population was over 98% pure. The CDR3 is 14 residues long. With 4 bases clipped from V and 2 bases from J, the junction kept 8 bases outside the gene matches. Germline CDR1 and CDR2: GTSNPN and SVGIG (reference sequence). The source of the sample is a study of beta chain features in type 1 diabetes. General observations from the study: People with Type 1 diabetes carried modestly yet significantly shorter TCRB CDR3s in all four CD4+ subsets. Although PCR might favor shorter templates, it would do so equally in patients and controls. Naive, central memory and Treg TCRB repertoires appeared more alike in patients than in healthy donors.

What was sequenced were expressed TCRB transcripts, since all of the isolated RNA had been reverse transcribed. Assay: immunoSEQ multiplex PCR; the TCRdb copy retains only in-frame clones and omits some. This repertoire shows approximately 600,000 clones, 9.5% to 15% found once; its top ten account for approximately 0.11%. The sequenced sample was naive CD4+ T cells from blood. The chain employs TRBV30 and TRBJ2-7; 7 nucleotides match TRBD1. This TCR was recovered from a man aged 25-40 years with type 1 diabetes. The CDR3 spells CAWTRDSYTYEQYF. As DNA, the CDR3 is TGTGCCTGGACCCGGGACAGCTATACCTACGAGCAGTACTTC.